This entry lists 14 T cell receptor beta chains sequenced from one sample in a study of blood T cell repertoires in COVID-19. This table comes from immunoSEQ multiplex PCR, and its TCRdb copy is limited to in-frame clones, with some not included. In the table there are approximately 100,000 clones, about nine tenths of which are singletons. The source material was peripheral blood. Every receptor here comes from a man between 45 and 60 years old with acute or convalescent COVID-19.

The chain combines TRBV12-5 with TRBJ1-5; maybe TRBD1 (5 bases). There are 12 residues in the CDR3. Trimming shortened V by 1 base and J by 15 bases, and 13 bases separated the two germline ends. Germline V lookup: CDR1 LGHNT, CDR2 FRNRAP. The CDR3 is CASGLGQGSLHF. CDR3 nucleotides: TGTGCTAGTGGTTTGGGTCAGGGCTCCCTGCATTTT.

This chain links TRBV5-1 with TRBJ2-1; 10 bases line up with TRBD2. The CDR3 covers 16 residues. Germline V gene data show CDR1 as SGHRS and CDR2 as YFSETQ. Trimming took 0 bases from V and 8 from J; bases not matched to a gene: 8. The CDR3 here is CASSLVLAGGSYEQFF. In DNA, the CDR3 is TGCGCCAGCAGCTTGGTCTTAGCGGGAGGTAGCTATGAGCAGTTCTTC.

V and J are TRBV5-1 and TRBJ2-7; no reliable D call. CDR1 and CDR2 from the germline V gene are SGHRS and YFSETQ. The CDR3 is 11 residues long. The V gene lost 3 bases and the J gene lost 4 bases, with 5 bases spanning the gap. CDR3 DNA sequence: TGCGCCAGCAGCTCCTTATACGAGCAGTACTTC. This sequence encodes CASSSLYEQYF. The variable domain in full, completed from reference TRBV5-1 and TRBJ2-7, reads KAGVTQTPRYLIKTRGQQVTLSCSPISGHRSVSWYQQTPGQGLQFLFEYFSETQRNKGNFPGRFSGRQFSNSRSEMNVSTLELGDSALYLCASSSLYEQYFGPGTRLTVT.

J is TRBJ2-1 and V is TRBV2; TRBD2 aligns across 8 bases. Germline V gene sequence: CDR1 SNHLY, CDR2 FYNNEI. This CDR3 is 16 amino acids long. Trimming cost V 7 bases and J 7 bases; bases outside gene matches: 15. In DNA form, the CDR3 reads TGTGCCAGCAAACGAAGGGGAAGCGGGAGAGTGAATGAGCAGTTCTTC. This translates into CASKRRGSGRVNEQFF. Drawing the rest from reference TRBV2 and TRBJ2-1, the complete variable domain is EPEVTQTPSHQVTQMGQEVILRCVPISNHLYFYWYRQILGQKVEFLVSFYNNEISEKSEIFDDQFSVERPDGSNFTLKIRSTKLEDSAMYFCASKRRGSGRVNEQFFGPGTRLTVL.

This chain uses TRBV6-5 with TRBJ2-7, with 7 bases lining up with TRBD1. From germline, CDR1 is MNHEY and CDR2 SVGAGI. The CDR3 is made up of 13 amino acids. Losses at the gene ends were 6 bases for V and 4 bases for J; bases not matched to a gene: 6. The CDR3 reads CASSLDRAYEQYF. CDR3 nucleotide sequence: TGTGCCAGCAGCCTTGACAGGGCTTACGAGCAGTACTTC.

The chain joins TRBV15 to TRBJ1-2; TRBD1 is a possible D gene (5 bases). Germline V gene sequence: CDR1 LNHNV, CDR2 YYDKDF (reference sequence). The CDR3 has 15 amino acids. With 5 bases removed from V and 5 bases from J, the gap between germline ends came to 18 bases. Here the CDR3 reads CATSHRGGGGYGYTF. The CDR3, as DNA: TGTGCCACCAGCCACCGGGGGGGTGGGGGATATGGCTACACCTTC.

This clone was observed a few times. V usage is TRBV12-3 or TRBV12-4 and J usage is TRBJ1-3; 7 nucleotides align to TRBD1. V lost 3 bases, J lost 8 bases, and 4 bases stayed unmatched. The CDR3 runs to 13 residues. CDR3 DNA: TGTGCCAGCAGTTTTAGGGACAGAGACACCATATATTTT. This gives the protein CASSFRDRDTIYF.

V is TRBV5-1 and J is TRBJ1-2, with TRBD1 matching over 7 bases. This CDR3 has 13 residues. V lost 1 base to trimming and J lost 8 bases; unmatched junction nucleotides: 5. Germline loops: CDR1 SGHRS, CDR2 YFSETQ. CDR3 nucleotide sequence: TGCGCCAGCAGCTTGCGACAGGGAGGAGGCTACACCTTC. This translates into CASSLRQGGGYTF.

This clone appeared once. The chain has TRBV19 and TRBJ1-1; D perhaps matches TRBD1 (5 bases). CDR1 and CDR2 from the germline V gene are LNHDA and SQIVND (reference sequence). This CDR3 has 14 residues. V shed 2 bases and J shed 5 bases, with 12 bases lying between them. The CDR3 spells CASSITRVGTEAFF. Here the CDR3 DNA reads TGTGCCAGTAGTATAACCAGGGTGGGTACTGAAGCTTTCTTT.

V and J are TRBV11-2 and TRBJ2-7; 8 nucleotides align to TRBD2. J was trimmed by 3 bases and V by 1 base; bases with no gene match: 2. Germline lookup yields CDR1 SGHAT and CDR2 FQNNGV. The CDR3 runs 14 residues. CDR3 protein: CASSLGAGDYEQYF. In DNA, the CDR3 is TGTGCCAGCAGCTTAGGAGCGGGAGACTACGAGCAGTACTTC.

The V call is TRBV19, the J call TRBJ1-1, with a possible D match to TRBD1 (5 bases). The CDR3 runs to 16 residues. The ends were cut back, 0 bases at V and 1 base at J, with 12 bases in the middle. Looked up from germline, CDR1 is LNHDA and CDR2 is SQIVND (reference sequence). The CDR3 bases are TGTGCCAGTAGTATAGATCCTCCTACAGGGAACACTGAAGCTTTCTTT. Protein product: CASSIDPPTGNTEAFF.

The chain combines TRBV9 with TRBJ2-1; D is undetermined. V shed 4 bases and J shed 3 bases, with 5 bases lying between them. CDR1 is SGDLS, CDR2 YYNGEE, per germline. The CDR3 loop spans 12 amino acids. DNA for the CDR3: TGTGCCAGCAGCCCAAACTACAATGAGCAGTTCTTC. This gives the protein CASSPNYNEQFF.

V is TRBV5-6 and J is TRBJ1-1; D is unclear. CDR1 is SGHDT, CDR2 YYEEEE, per germline. CDR3 size: 14 residues. The V end was cut by 4 bases, the J end by 4 bases, with 14 bases between. The CDR3 spells CASSPRYPGTEAFF. The CDR3 DNA is TGTGCCAGCAGCCCCCGATATCCGGGCACTGAAGCTTTCTTT.

The V call is TRBV5-4, the J call TRBJ2-2; 13 nucleotides agree with TRBD2. CDR1 is SGHNT, CDR2 YYREEE, per germline (reference sequence). Unmatched junction bases numbered 5, after V lost 4 bases and J lost 5 bases. This CDR3 is built from 16 residues. The CDR3 loop reads CASSLQLAGGTGELFF. The CDR3 region has the DNA TGTGCCAGCAGCCTGCAACTAGCGGGGGGGACCGGGGAGCTGTTTTTT.